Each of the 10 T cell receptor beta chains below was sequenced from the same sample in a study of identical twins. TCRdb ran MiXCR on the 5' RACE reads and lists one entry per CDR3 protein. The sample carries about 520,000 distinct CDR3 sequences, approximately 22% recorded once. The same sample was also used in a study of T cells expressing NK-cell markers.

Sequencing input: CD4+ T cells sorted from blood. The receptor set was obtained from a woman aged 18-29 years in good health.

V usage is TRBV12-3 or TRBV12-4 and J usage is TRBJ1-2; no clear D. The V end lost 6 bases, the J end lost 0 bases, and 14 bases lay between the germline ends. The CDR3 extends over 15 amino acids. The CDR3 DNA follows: TGTGCCAGCAGCCCCCCGGCCTTAGCTAACTATGGCTACACCTTC. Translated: CASSPPALANYGYTF.

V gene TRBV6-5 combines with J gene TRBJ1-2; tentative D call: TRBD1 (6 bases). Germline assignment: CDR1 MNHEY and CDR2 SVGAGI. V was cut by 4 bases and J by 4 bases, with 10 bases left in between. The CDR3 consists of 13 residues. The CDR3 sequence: CASSSGGRYGYTF. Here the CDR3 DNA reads TGTGCCAGCAGTTCTGGGGGGCGCTATGGCTACACCTTC.

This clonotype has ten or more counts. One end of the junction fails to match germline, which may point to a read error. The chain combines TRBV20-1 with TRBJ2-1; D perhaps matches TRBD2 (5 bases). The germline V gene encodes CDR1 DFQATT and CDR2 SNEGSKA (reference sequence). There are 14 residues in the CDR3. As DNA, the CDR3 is TGCAGTGCAAGAGGGCAGAGAGGGAGTGTTGAGCAGTTCTTC. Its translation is CSARGQRGSVEQFF.

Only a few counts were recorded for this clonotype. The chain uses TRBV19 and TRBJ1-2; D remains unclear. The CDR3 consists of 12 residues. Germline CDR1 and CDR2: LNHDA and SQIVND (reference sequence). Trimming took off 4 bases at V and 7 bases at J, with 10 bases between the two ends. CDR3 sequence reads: CASSTSARGYTF. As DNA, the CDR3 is TGTGCCAGTAGTACATCCGCTCGTGGCTACACCTTC.

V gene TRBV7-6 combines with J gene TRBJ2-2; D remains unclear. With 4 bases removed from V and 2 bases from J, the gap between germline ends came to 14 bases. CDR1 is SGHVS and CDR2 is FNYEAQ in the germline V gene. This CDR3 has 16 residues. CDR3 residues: CASSSRAASNTGELFF. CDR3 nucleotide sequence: TGTGCCAGCAGCTCCCGGGCGGCCTCCAACACCGGGGAGCTGTTTTTT.

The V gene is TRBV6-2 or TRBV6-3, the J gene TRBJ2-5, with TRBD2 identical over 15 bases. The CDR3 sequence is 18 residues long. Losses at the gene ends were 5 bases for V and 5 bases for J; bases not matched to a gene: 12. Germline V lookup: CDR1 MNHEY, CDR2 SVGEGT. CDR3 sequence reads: CASSIGLAGGPVGETQYF. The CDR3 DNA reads TGTGCCAGCAGTATCGGACTAGCGGGAGGGCCTGTCGGTGAGACCCAGTACTTC.

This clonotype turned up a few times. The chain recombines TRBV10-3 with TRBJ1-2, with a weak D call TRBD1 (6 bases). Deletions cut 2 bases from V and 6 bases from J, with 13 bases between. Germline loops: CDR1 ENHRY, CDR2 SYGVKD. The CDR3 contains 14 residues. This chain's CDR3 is CAISEILDRDGYTF. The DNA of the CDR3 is TGTGCCATCAGTGAGATCTTGGACAGAGATGGCTACACCTTC.

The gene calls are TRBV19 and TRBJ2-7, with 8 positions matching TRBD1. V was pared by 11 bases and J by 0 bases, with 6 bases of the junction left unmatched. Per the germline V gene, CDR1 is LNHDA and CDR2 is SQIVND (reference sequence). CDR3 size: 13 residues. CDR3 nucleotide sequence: TGTGCCTCAGCCGGACAGGGCTCCTACGAGCAGTACTTC. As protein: CASAGQGSYEQYF.

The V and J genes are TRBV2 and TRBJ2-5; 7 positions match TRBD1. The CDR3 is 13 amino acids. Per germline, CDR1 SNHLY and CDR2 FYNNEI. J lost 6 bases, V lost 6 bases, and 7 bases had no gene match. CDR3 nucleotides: TGTGCCAGCAGCGCGACAGGGTGGCAGACCCAGTACTTC. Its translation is CASSATGWQTQYF.

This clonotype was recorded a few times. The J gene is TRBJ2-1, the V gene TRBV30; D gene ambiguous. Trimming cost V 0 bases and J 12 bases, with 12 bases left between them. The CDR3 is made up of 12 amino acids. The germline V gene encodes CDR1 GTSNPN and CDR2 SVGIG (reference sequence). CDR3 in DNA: TGTGCCTGGAGTGTACAGCCCGGAGTGCAGTTCTTC. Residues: CAWSVQPGVQFF.